These 32 T cell receptor beta chains were all obtained from the same sample, sequenced in a study of PD-L1 blockade in urothelial cancer. As for time point: peripheral blood 6 weeks after treatment start. The data were produced by immunoSEQ multiplex PCR, yet TCRdb's version contains in-frame clones alone and is incomplete. The table includes approximately 93,000 clones, over 65% detected once. The sample was PBMCs, taken around atezolizumab (anti-PD-L1) treatment. These receptors all stem from a man in his sixties or seventies with urothelial cancer.

V gene TRBV6-6 combines with J gene TRBJ2-2, with TRBD1 as a possible D gene (5 bases). The CDR3 has 15 amino acids. The V and J ends lost 4 bases and 0 bases respectively, with 9 bases between them. Germline assignment: CDR1 MNHNY and CDR2 SVGAGI (reference sequence). The DNA of the CDR3 is TGTGCCAGCAGTTCTAAGACAGCGAACACCGGGGAGCTGTTTTTT. Its protein product is CASSSKTANTGELFF.

The V and J genes are TRBV2 and TRBJ2-7; possible D gene TRBD1, 6 bases. V was clipped by 6 bases and J by 0 bases, with 15 bases between them. Per germline, CDR1 SNHLY and CDR2 FYNNEI. The CDR3 consists of 15 residues. The CDR3 DNA follows: TGTGCCAGCAGGTCGGACAGTAGTAGCTCCTACGAGCAGTACTTC. It yields the protein CASRSDSSSSYEQYF. Together with reference TRBV2 and TRBJ2-7, the CDR3 gives the full variable domain: EPEVTQTPSHQVTQMGQEVILRCVPISNHLYFYWYRQILGQKVEFLVSFYNNEISEKSEIFDDQFSVERPDGSNFTLKIRSTKLEDSAMYFCASRSDSSSSYEQYFGPGTRLTVT.

This clone occurred a few times. The V and J genes are TRBV5-5 and TRBJ1-2; D gene ambiguous. The CDR3 spans 15 residues. With 0 bases removed from V and 5 bases from J, the gap between germline ends came to 14 bases. The germline gives CDR1 SGHKS, CDR2 YYEKEE (reference sequence). CDR3 bases: TGTGCCAGCAGCTTGGCCCCGGGGTCGAAGTATGGCTACACCTTC. This codes for CASSLAPGSKYGYTF.

The CDR3 DNA reads TGTGCCAGCAGTGACCCACAGGGCTTTAAGAACGAGCAGTACTTC. Its protein is CASSDPQGFKNEQYF. V gene TRBV6-1 combines with J gene TRBJ2-7, with a possible D match to TRBD1 (6 bases). Germline CDR1 and CDR2: MNHNS and SASEGT. Between the trimmed V and J ends, which lost 3 bases and 5 bases, there was a span of 17 bases. This CDR3 comprises 15 residues.

The CDR3 DNA is TGTGCCAGCAGCTTTCCCGGGACTTGGAACACCGGGGAGCTGTTTTTT. It translates to CASSFPGTWNTGELFF. The J gene is TRBJ2-2, the V gene TRBV5-4, with D tentatively TRBD2 (6 bases). Germline V gene lookup returns CDR1 SGHNT and CDR2 YYREEE (reference sequence). This CDR3 comprises 16 residues. Trimming took off 2 bases at V and 1 base at J, with 12 bases between the two ends.

The J gene is TRBJ2-7, the V gene TRBV5-1; perhaps TRBD2 as D (5 bases). The germline V gene encodes CDR1 SGHRS and CDR2 YFSETQ. Trimming left V 1 base short and J 7 bases short, with 12 bases between. The CDR3 is made up of 13 amino acids. CDR3 in amino acids: CASSLIPTGEQYF. CDR3 DNA sequence: TGCGCCAGCAGCTTGATTCCAACGGGGGAGCAGTACTTC.

The rearrangement joins TRBV7-2 to TRBJ2-2, with TRBD2 matching over 9 bases. Germline assignment: CDR1 SGHTA and CDR2 FQGNSA. This CDR3 spans 16 amino acids. V shed 4 bases and J 3 bases; nucleotides not matched to a gene: 6. This CDR3 reads CASSWGAGGDTGELFF. The DNA of the CDR3 is TGTGCCAGCAGCTGGGGGGCGGGAGGGGACACCGGGGAGCTGTTTTTT.

This clone was detected once. The chain recombines TRBV4-3 with TRBJ1-4; 9 bases align to TRBD1. V lost 4 bases and J lost 3; bases outside the gene matches: 3. Per germline, CDR1 LGHNA and CDR2 YSLEER. The CDR3 loop spans 15 amino acids. The CDR3 sequence is CASSLDRGSNEKLFF. As DNA, the CDR3 is TGCGCCAGCAGCCTAGACAGGGGGTCTAATGAAAAACTGTTTTTT.

J is TRBJ2-4 and V is TRBV7-6, with TRBD1 matching over 7 bases. The trim removed 0 bases at V and 0 bases at J, leaving 2 bases unmatched. Germline V gives CDR1 SGHVS, CDR2 FNYEAQ. The CDR3 length is 16 residues. CDR3 DNA: TGTGCCAGCAGCTTAGCAGGGGGCCGAGCCAAAAACATTCAGTACTTC. Protein: CASSLAGGRAKNIQYF.

This clone has just one count. The chain uses TRBV10-3 and TRBJ1-1; 9 bases are a match to TRBD1. Germline CDR1 is ENHRY and CDR2 is SYGVKD. V lost 10 bases to trimming and J lost 1 base; unmatched junction nucleotides: 7. This CDR3 comprises 14 residues. The CDR3: CATGRGQGNTEAFF. The CDR3 nucleotides read TGTGCCACGGGACGGGGACAGGGGAACACTGAAGCTTTCTTT.

DNA of the CDR3: TGTGCCAGCAGCATTAGTGCTTCCTACGAGCAGTACTTC. It codes for CASSISASYEQYF. The chain has TRBV7-2 and TRBJ2-7; D unclear. V lost 5 bases, J lost 1 base, and 9 bases lay in between. Per the germline V gene, CDR1 is SGHTA and CDR2 is FQGNSA. This CDR3 spans 13 amino acids. The full variable domain, with the rest looked up from reference TRBV7-2 and TRBJ2-7, is GAGVSQSPSNKVTEKGKDVELRCDPISGHTALYWYRQSLGQGLEFLIYFQGNSAPDKSGLPSDRFSAERTGGSVSTLTIQRTQQEDSAVYLCASSISASYEQYFGPGTRLTVT.

This clone has only a few counts. J is TRBJ1-2 and V is TRBV5-6; TRBD1 might be the D (5 bases). The ends were cut back, 0 bases at V and 7 bases at J, with 10 bases in the middle. This CDR3 is 13 amino acids long. CDR1 and CDR2 (germline): SGHDT, YYEEEE. The CDR3: CASSLGRAGGYTF. The CDR3, as DNA: TGTGCCAGCAGCTTGGGCAGGGCTGGTGGCTACACCTTC.

The J gene is TRBJ2-5, the V gene TRBV5-4; TRBD2 matches 8 bases. This CDR3 comprises 16 residues. Unmatched junction bases numbered 12, after V lost 4 bases and J lost 4 bases. The germline gives CDR1 SGHNT, CDR2 YYREEE (reference sequence). The CDR3 is CASSRGAGGPGETQYF. Here the CDR3 DNA reads TGTGCCAGCAGCCGGGGGGCGGGGGGCCCGGGAGAGACCCAGTACTTC.

This chain links TRBV5-8 with TRBJ2-7; 7 bases line up with TRBD1. This CDR3 spans 14 amino acids. With 6 bases clipped from V and 0 bases from J, the junction kept 6 bases outside the gene matches. Germline V gives CDR1 SGHTS, CDR2 YDEGEE. In DNA, the CDR3 is TGTGCCAGCATAATAAGGGACAGCTCCTACGAGCAGTACTTC. Its protein product is CASIIRDSSYEQYF. The variable domain in full, completed from reference TRBV5-8 and TRBJ2-7, reads EAGVTQSPTHLIKTRGQQATLRCSPISGHTSVYWYQQALGLGLQFLLWYDEGEERNRGNFPPRFSGRQFPNYSSELNVNALELEDSALYLCASIIRDSSYEQYFGPGTRLTVT.

The chain couples TRBV6-5 to TRBJ2-7; weak D call: TRBD1 (6 bases). Germline CDR1 and CDR2: MNHEY and SVGAGI. The V end was cut by 6 bases, the J end by 4 bases, with 13 bases between. The CDR3 is made up of 13 amino acids. DNA of the CDR3: TGTGCCAGCAGGCCCGGACAGCCGTACGAGCAGTACTTC. Amino acid sequence: CASRPGQPYEQYF.

The chain links TRBV7-2 to TRBJ1-1; D unclear. Germline lookup yields CDR1 SGHTA and CDR2 FQGNSA. Trimming removed 1 base at V and 0 bases at J, with 6 bases between. This CDR3 spans 14 amino acids. Here the CDR3 reads CASSLDPVNTEAFF. The CDR3 DNA is TGTGCCAGCAGCTTAGATCCGGTGAACACTGAAGCTTTCTTT.

The chain uses TRBV19 and TRBJ2-6, with a possible D match to TRBD1 (5 bases). With 4 bases removed from V and 0 bases from J, the gap between germline ends came to 10 bases. The V gene's germline CDR1 is LNHDA and CDR2 SQIVND (reference sequence). CDR3 size: 16 residues. The CDR3 bases are TGTGCCAGTAGTACAACGGACATCTCTGGGGCCAACGTCCTGACTTTC. Its translation: CASSTTDISGANVLTF.

Only a few counts were recorded for this clone. The chain links TRBV30 to TRBJ1-2; 9 nucleotides align to TRBD1. The V gene's germline CDR1 is GTSNPN and CDR2 SVGIG (reference sequence). The V and J ends lost 4 bases and 8 bases, in that order; junction bases with no gene match: 8. The CDR3 loop spans 13 amino acids. The CDR3 loop reads CAWIYQQGAGYTF. The CDR3 region has the DNA TGTGCCTGGATATATCAACAGGGGGCCGGCTACACCTTC.

This clone was seen only once. This sequence joins TRBV2 and TRBJ2-1, with D tentatively TRBD2 (6 bases). From germline, CDR1 is SNHLY and CDR2 FYNNEI. V lost 3 bases to trimming and J lost 5 bases, with 11 bases between them. The CDR3 extends over 14 amino acids. The CDR3 protein is CASSERTTNNEQFF. The CDR3, as DNA: TGTGCCAGCAGTGAGCGGACTACCAACAATGAGCAGTTCTTC. The full variable domain, completed using reference TRBV2 and TRBJ2-1, is EPEVTQTPSHQVTQMGQEVILRCVPISNHLYFYWYRQILGQKVEFLVSFYNNEISEKSEIFDDQFSVERPDGSNFTLKIRSTKLEDSAMYFCASSERTTNNEQFFGPGTRLTVL.

This clone was found once. V is TRBV7-9 and J is TRBJ2-2, with D unresolved. Trimming stripped 0 bases from V and 0 bases from J, with 8 bases between. Germline V CDR1 and CDR2: SEHNR, FQNEAQ (reference sequence). CDR3 length equals 16 residues. This CDR3 is CASSLANTANTGELFF. The DNA of the CDR3 is TGTGCCAGCAGCTTAGCGAACACCGCGAACACCGGGGAGCTGTTTTTT. The variable domain in full, completed from reference TRBV7-9 and TRBJ2-2, reads DTGVSQNPRHKITKRGQNVTFRCDPISEHNRLYWYRQTLGQGPEFLTYFQNEAQLEKSRLLSDRFSAERPKGSFSTLEIQRTEQGDSAMYLCASSLANTANTGELFFGEGSRLTVL.

This chain uses TRBV11-2 with TRBJ2-3; D gene unclear. The CDR3 contains 14 residues. The germline V gene encodes CDR1 SGHAT and CDR2 FQNNGV. V was shortened by 0 bases and J by 5 bases, with 9 bases between the two germline ends. CDR3 loop: CASSLDSTGDTQYF. The CDR3 DNA is TGTGCCAGCAGCTTAGACTCAACGGGAGATACGCAGTATTTT.

The V gene is TRBV27, the J gene TRBJ1-2, with 7 bases lining up with TRBD1. Losses at the gene ends were 3 bases for V and 2 bases for J; bases not matched to a gene: 0. The CDR3 is 13 amino acids. CDR1 and CDR2 (germline): MNHEY, SMNVEV (reference sequence). Here the CDR3 DNA reads TGTGCCAGCAGTTTGACAGGGAACTATGGCTACACCTTC. It is translated as CASSLTGNYGYTF.

This clone was counted between two and nine times. The chain employs TRBV7-2 and TRBJ1-6; possible D gene TRBD1, 6 bases. V was cut by 1 base and J by 6 bases, with 10 bases left in between. In germline, CDR1 is SGHTA, CDR2 FQGNSA. The CDR3 covers 15 residues. The CDR3 DNA reads TGTGCCAGCAGCTTAGATGGACAGCCTAATTCACCCCTCCACTTT. Translated: CASSLDGQPNSPLHF.

The chain carries TRBV5-4 and TRBJ1-1; TRBD1 might be the D (6 bases). The CDR3 totals 13 residues. Germline V gene sequence: CDR1 SGHNT, CDR2 YYREEE (reference sequence). V lost 5 bases, J lost 1 base, and 9 bases lay in between. DNA of the CDR3: TGTGCCAGCAGTCTACAGGGGAACACTGAAGCTTTCTTT. This codes for CASSLQGNTEAFF. The whole variable domain, filled in from reference TRBV5-4 and TRBJ1-1, reads ETGVTQSPTHLIKTRGQQVTLRCSSQSGHNTVSWYQQALGQGPQFIFQYYREEENGRGNFPPRFSGLQFPNYSSELNVNALELDDSALYLCASSLQGNTEAFFGQGTRLTVV.

The chain carries TRBV20-1 and TRBJ1-2; TRBD1 agrees at 7 bases. This CDR3 has 10 residues. J lost 8 bases, V lost 6 bases, and 3 bases had no gene match. Germline CDR1 is DFQATT and CDR2 is SNEGSKA (reference sequence). In nucleotides, the CDR3 is TGCAGTGCAAAGACAGGGGGCTACACCTTC. Its translation: CSAKTGGYTF.

The chain couples TRBV5-1 to TRBJ2-1; D perhaps matches TRBD1 (6 bases). V gave up 0 bases and J gave up 4 bases, with 14 bases separating them. This CDR3 spans 16 amino acids. CDR1 and CDR2 (germline): SGHRS, YFSETQ. The CDR3 reads CASSLGSRDTYNEQFF. DNA for the CDR3: TGCGCCAGCAGCTTGGGGTCCCGGGACACTTACAATGAGCAGTTCTTC. Combining the CDR3 with reference TRBV5-1 and TRBJ2-1 gives the whole variable domain KAGVTQTPRYLIKTRGQQVTLSCSPISGHRSVSWYQQTPGQGLQFLFEYFSETQRNKGNFPGRFSGRQFSNSRSEMNVSTLELGDSALYLCASSLGSRDTYNEQFFGPGTRLTVL.

The chain uses TRBV6-5 and TRBJ1-1, with TRBD1 as a possible D gene (5 bases). The CDR3 has 15 amino acids. CDR1 is MNHEY, CDR2 SVGAGI, per germline. V was pared by 6 bases and J by 1 base, with 15 bases between. CDR3 nucleotide sequence: TGTGCCAGCAGCCCTGGGTCCCAGGGGAACACTGAAGCTTTCTTT. Its protein product is CASSPGSQGNTEAFF.

This CDR3 reads CASSLGENTEAFF. In nucleotides, the CDR3 is TGTGCCAGCAGCTTAGGAGAGAACACTGAAGCTTTCTTT. The chain couples TRBV11-3 to TRBJ1-1; D gene uncertain. The germline V gene encodes CDR1 SGHNT and CDR2 YENEEA. The CDR3 extends over 13 amino acids. V dropped 1 base and J dropped 1 base, with 4 bases sitting between them.

The V call is TRBV7-9, the J call TRBJ2-5; 8 bases agree with TRBD2. Germline V gene sequence: CDR1 SEHNR, CDR2 FQNEAQ (reference sequence). The V gene end was trimmed by 0 bases and the J gene end by 2 bases; junction bases not matched to a gene: 8. The CDR3 is 17 residues long. As DNA, the CDR3 is TGTGCCAGCAGCTTAGCAGGAGCGGGAGCTTTTCAAGAGACCCAGTACTTC. This codes for CASSLAGAGAFQETQYF.

V and J are TRBV5-1 and TRBJ2-2, with 9 bases matching TRBD1. Unmatched junction bases numbered 7, after V lost 4 bases and J lost 6 bases. The CDR3 runs 15 residues. The germline gives CDR1 SGHRS, CDR2 YFSETQ. In DNA, the CDR3 is TGCGCCAGCAGCCCCGGACAGGGGTTAGCCGGGGAGCTGTTTTTT. It yields the protein CASSPGQGLAGELFF.

The chain combines TRBV7-9 with TRBJ1-3; 7 positions match TRBD1. The CDR3 is 15 amino acids. V gave up 5 bases and J gave up 0 bases; unmatched junction bases: 4. CDR1 and CDR2 (germline): SEHNR, FQNEAQ (reference sequence). The CDR3 here is CASSPWDSSGNTIYF. Here the CDR3 DNA reads TGTGCCAGCAGCCCCTGGGACAGCTCTGGAAACACCATATATTTT.

The rearrangement links TRBV27 to TRBJ2-1; 7 bases match TRBD1. Germline V lookup: CDR1 MNHEY, CDR2 SMNVEV (reference sequence). V was pared by 5 bases and J by 9 bases, with 4 bases of the junction left unmatched. The CDR3 consists of 12 residues. CDR3 nucleotides: TGTGCCAGCAGTATGGGACAGACTGAGCAGTTCTTC. Translated, it gives CASSMGQTEQFF.